This TCR beta chain was found in a study of blood T cell repertoires in COVID-19. Generated by immunoSEQ multiplex PCR, the TCRdb table keeps only in-frame clones and is missing some. The table shows some 30,000 clones, with roughly 90% occurring only once. Sequenced: peripheral blood. This TCR was recovered from a human donor with active COVID-19. The donor label of this sample is uncertain.

CDR3 nucleotides: TGTGCCAGCAGTTACTCAGACAGGGGGCCATTCAATGAGCAGTTCTTC. Its protein is CASSYSDRGPFNEQFF. The rearrangement uses TRBV6-5 and TRBJ2-1; 10 nucleotides agree with TRBD1. V shed 0 bases and J 6 bases; nucleotides not matched to a gene: 5. Per the germline V gene, CDR1 is MNHEY and CDR2 is SVGAGI. The CDR3 covers 16 residues.